This TCR beta chain was sequenced during a study of monozygotic twins with inflammatory bowel disease. Study findings and constraints: Patients with IBD had less TCRbeta diversity (inverse Simpson) than their healthy co-twins. Twins with IBD had fewer clonotypes in common with others than healthy twins, particularly during disease activity.

Concerning this clonotype itself: Its antigen is unknown.

Template-switch reactions added UMIs with a 6-nucleotide sample barcode. With the 5' RACE reads reprocessed, TCRdb shows one record per CDR3 protein and no DNA. This sample contains around 450,000 distinct CDR3 sequences. Germline V gene sequence: CDR1 SGHTA, CDR2 FQGNSA. This CDR3 region has 13 residues. The material sequenced was blood. The V call is TRBV7-2, the J call TRBJ1-2. The clonotype originates from a human donor with ulcerative colitis or Crohn's disease, or a healthy co-twin of an affected twin (not recorded which). Here the CDR3 reads CASSPDGLRGYTF.